This T cell receptor beta chain was retrieved from a study of shared clonotypes between healthy human individuals. Clones were sequenced by immunoSEQ multiplex PCR, and TCRdb holds only the in-frame ones, with some missing. This sample has approximately 500,000 clones; approximately 95% occur once, and the top ten carry approximately 0.06%. Germline assignment: CDR1 SGHRS and CDR2 YFSETQ. The CDR3 extends over 17 amino acids. Sequencing used naive CD4+ T cells sorted from blood. Subset of the sample: CD45RA+ positively selected. This clonotype originated in a woman aged 30 to 39 in good health. The V and J genes are TRBV5-1 and TRBJ2-5; 8 bases match TRBD2. The J call may be in error: the DNA end matches TRBJ2-7 better. CDR3: CASTPRGREGRLDEQYF. For the CDR3, the DNA is TGCGCCAGCACCCCCCGTGGCCGGGAGGGCCGATTAGACGAGCAGTACTTC.